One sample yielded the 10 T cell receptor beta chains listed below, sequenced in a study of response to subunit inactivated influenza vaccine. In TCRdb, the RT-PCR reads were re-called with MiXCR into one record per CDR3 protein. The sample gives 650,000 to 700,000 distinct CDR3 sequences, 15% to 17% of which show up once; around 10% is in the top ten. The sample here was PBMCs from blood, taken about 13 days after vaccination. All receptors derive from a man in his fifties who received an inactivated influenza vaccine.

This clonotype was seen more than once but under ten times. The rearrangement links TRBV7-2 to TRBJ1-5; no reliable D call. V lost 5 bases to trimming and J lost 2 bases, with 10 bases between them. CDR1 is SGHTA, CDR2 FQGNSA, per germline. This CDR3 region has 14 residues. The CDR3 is CASSPRYGNQPQHF. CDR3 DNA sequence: TGTGCCAGCAGCCCTAGGTATGGCAATCAGCCCCAGCATTTT.

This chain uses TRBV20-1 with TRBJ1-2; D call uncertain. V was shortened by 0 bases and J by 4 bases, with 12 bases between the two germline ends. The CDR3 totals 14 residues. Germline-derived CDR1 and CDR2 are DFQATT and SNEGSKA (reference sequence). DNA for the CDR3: TGCAGTGCTAGAGATCTCCCGAACCCCTATGGCTACACCTTC. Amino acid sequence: CSARDLPNPYGYTF.

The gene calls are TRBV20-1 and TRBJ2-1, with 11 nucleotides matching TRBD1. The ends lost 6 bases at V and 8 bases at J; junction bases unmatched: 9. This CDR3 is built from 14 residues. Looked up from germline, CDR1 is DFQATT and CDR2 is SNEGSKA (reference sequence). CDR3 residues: CSAGRTGGLDEQFF. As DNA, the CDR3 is TGCAGTGCAGGCAGGACAGGGGGCTTGGATGAGCAGTTCTTC.

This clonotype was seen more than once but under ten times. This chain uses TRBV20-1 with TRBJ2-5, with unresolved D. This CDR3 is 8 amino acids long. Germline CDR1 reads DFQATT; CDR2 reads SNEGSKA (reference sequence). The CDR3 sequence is CSDETQYF. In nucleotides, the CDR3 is TGCAGCGACGAGACCCAGTACTTC.

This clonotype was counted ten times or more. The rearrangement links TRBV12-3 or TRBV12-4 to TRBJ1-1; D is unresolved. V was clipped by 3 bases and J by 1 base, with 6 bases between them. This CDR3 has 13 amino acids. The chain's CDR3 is CASSFAKNTEAFF. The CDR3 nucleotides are TGTGCCAGCAGTTTTGCCAAGAACACTGAAGCTTTCTTT.

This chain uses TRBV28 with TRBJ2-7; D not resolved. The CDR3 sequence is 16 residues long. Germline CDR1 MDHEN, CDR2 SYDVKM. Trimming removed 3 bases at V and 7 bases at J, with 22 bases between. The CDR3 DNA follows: TGTGCCAGCAGTTTTTTATACTCCCAGACCATCGGGGAGCAGTACTTC. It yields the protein CASSFLYSQTIGEQYF.

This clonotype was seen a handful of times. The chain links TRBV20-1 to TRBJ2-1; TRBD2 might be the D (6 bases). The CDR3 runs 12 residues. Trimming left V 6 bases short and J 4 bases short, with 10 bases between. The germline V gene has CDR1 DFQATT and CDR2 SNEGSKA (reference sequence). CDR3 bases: TGCAGTGCAGCGGGTGAATACAATGAGCAGTTCTTC. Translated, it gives CSAAGEYNEQFF.

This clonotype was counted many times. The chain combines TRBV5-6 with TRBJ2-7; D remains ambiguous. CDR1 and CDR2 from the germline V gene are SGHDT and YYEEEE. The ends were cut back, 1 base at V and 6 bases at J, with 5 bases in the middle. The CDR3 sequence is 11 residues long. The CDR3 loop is CASSLLAEQYF. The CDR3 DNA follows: TGTGCCAGCAGCTTGTTAGCCGAGCAGTACTTC.

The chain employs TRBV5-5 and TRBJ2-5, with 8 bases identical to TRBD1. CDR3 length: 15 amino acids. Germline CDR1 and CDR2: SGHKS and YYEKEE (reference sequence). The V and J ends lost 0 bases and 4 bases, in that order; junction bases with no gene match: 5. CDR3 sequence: CASSLGAGGRETQYF. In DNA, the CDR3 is TGTGCCAGCAGCTTGGGGGCAGGGGGCAGAGAGACCCAGTACTTC.

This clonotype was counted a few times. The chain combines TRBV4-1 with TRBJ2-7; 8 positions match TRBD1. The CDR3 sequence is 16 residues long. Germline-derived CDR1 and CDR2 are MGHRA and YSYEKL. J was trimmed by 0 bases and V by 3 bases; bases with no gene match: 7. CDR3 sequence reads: CASSQETGTGSYEQYF. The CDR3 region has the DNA TGCGCCAGCAGCCAGGAAACCGGGACAGGCTCCTACGAGCAGTACTTC.